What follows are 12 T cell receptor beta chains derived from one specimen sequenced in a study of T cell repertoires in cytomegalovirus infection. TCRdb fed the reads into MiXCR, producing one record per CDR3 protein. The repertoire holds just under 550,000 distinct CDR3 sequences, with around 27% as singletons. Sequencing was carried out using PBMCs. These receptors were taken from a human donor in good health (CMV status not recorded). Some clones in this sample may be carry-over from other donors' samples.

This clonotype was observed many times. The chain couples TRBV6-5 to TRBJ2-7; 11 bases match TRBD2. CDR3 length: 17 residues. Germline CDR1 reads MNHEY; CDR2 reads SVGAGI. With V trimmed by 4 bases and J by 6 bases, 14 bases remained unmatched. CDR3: CASSSSRLAGPPSEQYF. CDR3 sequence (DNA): TGTGCCAGCAGTTCCTCTCGACTAGCGGGACCCCCCTCCGAGCAGTACTTC.

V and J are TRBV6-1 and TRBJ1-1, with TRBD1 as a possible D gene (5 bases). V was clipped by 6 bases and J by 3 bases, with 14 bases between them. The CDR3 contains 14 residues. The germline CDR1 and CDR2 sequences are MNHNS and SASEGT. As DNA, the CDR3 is TGTGCCAGCAGATCCAACCGGGACCACACTGAAGCTTTCTTT. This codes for CASRSNRDHTEAFF.

The CDR3 region is CASSRNREGNQPQHF. CDR3 DNA: TGTGCCAGCAGCCGCAACAGGGAGGGCAATCAGCCCCAGCATTTT. The genes are TRBV12-3 or TRBV12-4 and TRBJ1-5, with D possibly TRBD1 on 6 matching bases. V shed 6 bases and J shed 2 bases, with 14 bases lying between them. This CDR3 is 15 amino acids long.

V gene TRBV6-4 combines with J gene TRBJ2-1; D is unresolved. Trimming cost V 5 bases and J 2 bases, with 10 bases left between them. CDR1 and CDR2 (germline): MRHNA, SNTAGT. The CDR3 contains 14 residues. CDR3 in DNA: TGTGCCAGCAGTTTGGGGATCGCCTACAATGAGCAGTTCTTC. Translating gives CASSLGIAYNEQFF.

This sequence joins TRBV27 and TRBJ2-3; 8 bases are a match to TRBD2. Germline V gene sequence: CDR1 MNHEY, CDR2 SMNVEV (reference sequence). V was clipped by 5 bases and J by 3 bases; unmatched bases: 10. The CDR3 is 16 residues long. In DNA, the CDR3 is TGTGCCAGCAGTCGAGTGGGGACTAGAAGGACAGATACGCAGTATTTT. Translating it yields CASSRVGTRRTDTQYF.

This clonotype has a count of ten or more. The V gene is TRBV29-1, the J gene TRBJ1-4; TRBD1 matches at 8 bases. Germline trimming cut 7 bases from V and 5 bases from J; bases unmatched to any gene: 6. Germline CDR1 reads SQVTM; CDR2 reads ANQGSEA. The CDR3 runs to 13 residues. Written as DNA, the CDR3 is TGCAGCGCAACTGGACAGGGCAATGAAAAACTGTTTTTT. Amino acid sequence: CSATGQGNEKLFF.

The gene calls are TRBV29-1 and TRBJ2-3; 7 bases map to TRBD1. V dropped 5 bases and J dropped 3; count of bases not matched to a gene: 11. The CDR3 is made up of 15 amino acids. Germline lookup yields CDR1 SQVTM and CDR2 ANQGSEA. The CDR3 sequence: CSVPRTTGMTDTQYF. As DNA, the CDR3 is TGCAGCGTTCCCCGAACGACAGGGATGACAGATACGCAGTATTTT.

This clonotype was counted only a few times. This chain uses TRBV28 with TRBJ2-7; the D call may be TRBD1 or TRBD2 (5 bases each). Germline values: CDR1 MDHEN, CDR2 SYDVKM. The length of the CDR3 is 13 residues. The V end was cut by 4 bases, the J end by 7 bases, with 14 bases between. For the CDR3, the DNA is TGTGCCAGCAGTTCCGGGGCCAACGGGGAGCAGTACGTC. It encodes CASSSGANGEQYV.

The CDR3 DNA is TGCAGCGTTGAAGGCCAGGGGAGGATAGGCACCGGGGAGCTGTTTTTT. Protein: CSVEGQGRIGTGELFF. The gene calls are TRBV29-1 and TRBJ2-2; possibly TRBD1 or TRBD2 for D (6 bases each). The germline V and J ends were trimmed by 1 base and 4 bases, with 16 bases remaining between them. This CDR3 comprises 16 residues. Germline-derived CDR1 and CDR2 are SQVTM and ANQGSEA.

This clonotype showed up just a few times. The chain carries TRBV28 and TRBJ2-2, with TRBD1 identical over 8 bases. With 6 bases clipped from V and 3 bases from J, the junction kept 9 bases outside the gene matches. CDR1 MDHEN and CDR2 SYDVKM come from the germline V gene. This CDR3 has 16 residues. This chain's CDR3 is CASSYPDRVDTGELFF. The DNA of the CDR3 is TGTGCCAGCAGCTATCCGGACAGGGTCGACACCGGGGAGCTGTTTTTT.

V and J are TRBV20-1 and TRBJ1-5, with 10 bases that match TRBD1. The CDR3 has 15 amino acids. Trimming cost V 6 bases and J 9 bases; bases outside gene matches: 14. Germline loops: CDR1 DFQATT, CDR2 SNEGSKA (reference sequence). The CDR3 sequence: CSAASTGGTVGPQHF. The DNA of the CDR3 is TGCAGTGCCGCCTCGACAGGGGGCACCGTAGGGCCCCAGCATTTT.

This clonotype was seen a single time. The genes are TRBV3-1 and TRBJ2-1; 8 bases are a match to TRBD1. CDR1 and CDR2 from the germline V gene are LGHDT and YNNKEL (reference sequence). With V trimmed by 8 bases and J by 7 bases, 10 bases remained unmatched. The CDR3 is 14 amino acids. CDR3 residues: CASARGQVGNEQFF. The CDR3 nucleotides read TGTGCCAGCGCGAGGGGACAGGTGGGGAATGAGCAGTTCTTC.